This is a list of T cell receptor beta chains from one sample in a study of T cell changes during pregnancy in multiple sclerosis. Profiled with immunoSEQ multiplex PCR; TCRdb holds only in-frame clones, not every one. Among some 66,000 clones listed, around nine tenths were seen once. Here the sequenced sample was CD8+ T cells from peripheral blood mononuclear cells, taken before pregnancy. Receptors were obtained from a female donor with multiple sclerosis, enrolled in a pregnancy study. Both conserved end residues are part of each CDR3. The D gene is left open where the match is weak. Not all rows give a size; the values are once, few, many and, for expanded clones, a class.

size: -
J: TRBJ1-1
V: TRBV4-1
D: -
CDR3: CASSQVATDTEAFF
DNA: TGCGCCAGCAGCCAAGTCGCAACGGACACTGAAGCTTTCTTT

size: -
J: TRBJ1-4
V: TRBV5-5
D: -
CDR3: CASSLGQFNEKLFF
DNA: TGTGCCAGCAGCTTGGGACAGTTTAATGAAAAACTGTTTTTT

size: -
J: TRBJ2-2
V: TRBV30
D: -
CDR3: CAWSVQGAGELFF
DNA: TGTGCCTGGAGTGTACAAGGGGCCGGGGAGCTGTTTTTT

size: -
J: TRBJ1-5
V: TRBV2
D: -
CDR3: CASSGPNNQPQHF
DNA: TGTGCCAGCAGTGGGCCGAACAATCAGCCCCAGCATTTT

size: -
J: TRBJ2-7
V: TRBV5-1
D: TRBD1
CDR3: CASSLSQGATYEQYF
DNA: TGCGCCAGCAGCTTATCCCAGGGGGCGACCTACGAGCAGTACTTC

size: -
J: TRBJ2-7
V: TRBV25-1
D: -
CDR3: CASSFSGNEQYF
DNA: TGTGCCAGCAGCTTTTCGGGGAACGAGCAGTACTTC

size: -
J: TRBJ1-3
V: TRBV27
D: -
CDR3: CASSLDSSGNTIYF
DNA: TGTGCCAGCAGTTTGGACAGCTCTGGAAACACCATATATTTT

size: -
J: TRBJ1-1
V: TRBV10-3
D: TRBD1
CDR3: CAISELMDRGAEAFF
DNA: TGTGCCATCAGTGAGTTGATGGACAGGGGCGCTGAAGCTTTCTTT

size: once
J: TRBJ2-2
V: TRBV9
D: TRBD1
CDR3: CASSLHPGQGGGELFF
DNA: TGTGCCAGCAGCCTACACCCGGGACAGGGGGGCGGGGAGCTGTTTTTT

size: -
J: TRBJ1-1
V: TRBV6-5
D: -
CDR3: CASSPGGGTEAFF
DNA: TGTGCCAGCAGCCCGGGGGGAGGAACTGAAGCTTTCTTT

size: -
J: TRBJ2-2
V: TRBV13
D: -
CDR3: CASSLGPGAGELFF
DNA: TGTGCCAGCAGCCTAGGTCCCGGGGCCGGGGAGCTGTTTTTT

size: -
J: TRBJ2-2
V: TRBV2
D: -
CDR3: CASSGTGNTGELFF
DNA: TGTGCCAGCAGTGGTACAGGAAACACCGGGGAGCTGTTTTTT

size: -
J: TRBJ2-2
V: TRBV28
D: TRBD2
CDR3: CASSLGSASGVATGELFF
DNA: TGTGCCAGCAGTTTAGGCAGCGCTAGCGGGGTCGCCACCGGGGAGCTGTTTTTT

size: once
J: TRBJ1-3
V: TRBV10-3
D: -
CDR3: CASLQGSGNTIYF
DNA: TGTGCCAGTCTACAGGGTTCGGGAAACACCATATATTTT